Listed below are T cell receptor beta chains from one sample, sequenced in a study of metastatic and nonmetastatic thyroid tumors. MiXCR reprocessed the PCR reads for TCRdb. The profile shows about 59,000 clones, about a sixth of them singletons. The sample consisted of blood. These receptors all stem from a male donor with papillary thyroid cancer or a benign thyroid nodule (not recorded which). Some clones in this sample may be carry-over from other donors' samples. Both conserved end residues are part of each CDR3. A D gene is named only where the DNA matches it firmly. Clone size, where shown, is once, few, many, or a class for clones that have expanded.

D gene,clone size,V gene,J gene,CDR3 length,CDR3 protein,CDR3 DNA
.,many,TRBV19,TRBJ2-1,15,CASSPDRASYNEQFF,TGTGCCAGTAGCCCGGACAGAGCCTCCTACAATGAGCAGTTCTTC
.,many,TRBV6-5,TRBJ2-3,14,CASSYRQGTDTQYF,TGTGCCAGCAGTTACAGGCAGGGCACAGATACGCAGTATTTT
.,.,TRBV30,TRBJ2-7,16,CAWAAKFGNIREEQYF,TGTGCCTGGGCGGCTAAATTTGGGAACATCCGGGAAGAGCAGTACTTC
TRBD2,.,TRBV4-2,TRBJ2-1,17,CASSHYRGRGGSNEQFF,TGTGCCAGCAGCCACTACCGGGGGCGGGGGGGCTCCAATGAGCAGTTCTTC
.,many,TRBV7-9,TRBJ2-5,15,CASSPPAEGGKTQYF,TGTGCCAGCAGCCCCCCCGCGGAGGGAGGAAAGACCCAGTACTTC
.,many,TRBV27,TRBJ2-1,14,CASSSRDFYNEQFF,TGTGCCAGCTCTTCGCGGGACTTCTACAATGAGCAGTTCTTC
TRBD1,many,TRBV3-1,TRBJ1-3,16,CASSQTGTGPGNTIYF,TGTGCCAGCAGCCAAACCGGGACAGGGCCTGGAAACACCATATATTTT
.,medium-sized,TRBV6-1,TRBJ1-3,15,CASSEAGAGGNTIYF,TGTGCCAGCAGTGAAGCAGGGGCAGGTGGAAACACCATATATTTT
.,.,TRBV19,TRBJ2-6,16,CASKEAGLSGVNLLTF,TGTGCCAGTAAGGAGGCAGGCCTCTCTGGGGTCAACCTCCTGACTTTC
TRBD2,many,TRBV3-1,TRBJ2-1,16,CASSQAGTSLYNEQFF,TGTGCCAGCAGCCAAGCAGGGACTAGTCTGTACAATGAGCAGTTCTTC
TRBD2,many,TRBV7-3,TRBJ2-1,18,CASSLRGAGGSRHNEQFF,TGTGCCAGCAGCTTAAGAGGAGCTGGCGGGAGCCGGCACAATGAGCAGTTCTTC
TRBD1,many,TRBV15,TRBJ1-5,14,CATSSQGAIMPQHF,TGTGCCACCAGCTCACAGGGGGCGATTATGCCCCAGCATTTT
.,.,TRBV29-1,TRBJ2-2,14,CSVETGSNTGELFF,TGCAGCGTTGAAACAGGGTCTAACACCGGGGAGCTGTTTTTT